Below are 25 T cell receptor beta chains sequenced from a single sample in a study of cytomegalovirus exposure and HLA in healthy donors. Primers included in the PCR were 60 Vbeta and 13 Jbeta primers. Only in-frame clones appear in the TCRdb table, and some are missing; sequencing was by immunoSEQ multiplex PCR. The sample consists of 150,000 to 180,000 clones, less than 85% of them appearing once. Sequences were obtained from PBMCs. The source is a woman aged 45-65 years in good health and CMV-seropositive.

This sequence joins TRBV29-1 and TRBJ1-3; 10 bases are shared with TRBD1. Germline assignment: CDR1 SQVTM and CDR2 ANQGSEA. The J segment lost 4 bases and the V segment lost 4 bases, leaving 7 bases of the junction unmatched. The CDR3 is 15 amino acids. The CDR3 region has the DNA TGCAGCGTTGCATTTGGGACAGGGGCAGGAAACACCATATATTTT. It codes for CSVAFGTGAGNTIYF.

The chain is built from TRBV5-1 and TRBJ2-7, with 8 bases aligning to TRBD2. Unmatched junction bases numbered 7, after V lost 0 bases and J lost 5 bases. CDR1 and CDR2 (germline): SGHRS, YFSETQ. The CDR3 is made up of 15 amino acids. The CDR3 here is CASSLAGGDLDEQYF. DNA of the CDR3: TGCGCCAGCAGCTTGGCCGGGGGGGACTTGGACGAGCAGTACTTC.

The chain uses TRBV6-1 and TRBJ2-7; no firm D call. Per the germline V gene, CDR1 is MNHNS and CDR2 is SASEGT. The CDR3 sequence is 11 residues long. The V gene lost 3 bases and the J gene lost 4 bases, with 4 bases spanning the gap. CDR3 protein: CASSDLYEQYF. CDR3 bases: TGTGCCAGCAGTGACCTATACGAGCAGTACTTC.

This clone came up once. This chain links TRBV7-9 with TRBJ2-2; 11 bases are shared with TRBD1. V shed 2 bases and J 6 bases; nucleotides not matched to a gene: 5. Germline V gene data show CDR1 as SEHNR and CDR2 as FQNEAQ (reference sequence). The CDR3 loop spans 16 amino acids. CDR3 residues: CASSLKGQGAAGELFF. The CDR3 bases are TGTGCCAGCAGCTTAAAAGGACAGGGGGCCGCCGGGGAGCTGTTTTTT.

The V gene is TRBV27, the J gene TRBJ1-6; the D is unclear. The CDR3 has 13 residues. Germline V CDR1 and CDR2: MNHEY, SMNVEV (reference sequence). V was clipped by 5 bases and J by 1 base, with 3 bases between them. CDR3 nucleotides: TGTGCCAGCAGTACTTCCTATAATTCACCCCTCCACTTT. This translates into CASSTSYNSPLHF.

The V call is TRBV5-1, the J call TRBJ2-2; TRBD1 might be the D (6 bases). This CDR3 spans 16 amino acids. Deletions cut 0 bases from V and 3 bases from J, with 12 bases between. Germline V gives CDR1 SGHRS, CDR2 YFSETQ. CDR3 bases: TGCGCCAGCAGCTTGGACAGGGTTATTGACACCGGGGAGCTGTTTTTT. Its translation is CASSLDRVIDTGELFF.

This clone has a handful of counts. The chain joins TRBV7-3 to TRBJ2-3; D may be TRBD2 (6 bases). The CDR3 covers 16 residues. The V end was cut by 5 bases, the J end by 1 base, with 16 bases between. Looked up from germline, CDR1 is SGHTA and CDR2 is FQGTGA. The CDR3: CASSPLGGSGTDTQYF. DNA for the CDR3: TGTGCCAGCAGCCCCCTCGGGGGTTCTGGCACAGATACGCAGTATTTT.

The chain joins TRBV5-1 to TRBJ2-1, with D possibly being TRBD1 (6 bases). From germline, CDR1 is SGHRS and CDR2 YFSETQ. V shed 0 bases and J shed 0 bases, with 7 bases lying between them. The CDR3 contains 15 residues. DNA for the CDR3: TGCGCCAGCAGCTTGGGGGGGCCCTCCTACAATGAGCAGTTCTTC. Translation: CASSLGGPSYNEQFF.

The chain recombines TRBV4-1 with TRBJ1-4, with 7 bases that match TRBD1. The CDR3 is made up of 18 amino acids. Germline lookup yields CDR1 MGHRA and CDR2 YSYEKL. Trimming removed 4 bases from V and 5 bases from J; junction bases left unmatched: 16. The CDR3 reads CASSLMDRLPVGNEKLFF. CDR3 in DNA: TGCGCCAGCAGCCTAATGGACAGGCTACCTGTGGGAAATGAAAAACTGTTTTTT.

This clone was picked up a small number of times. This chain connects TRBV7-9 to TRBJ2-2; 7 bases map to TRBD1. The ends lost 4 bases at V and 1 base at J; junction bases unmatched: 9. This CDR3 contains 17 residues. Per the germline V gene, CDR1 is SEHNR and CDR2 is FQNEAQ (reference sequence). This CDR3 is CASSSQVNRGNTGELFF. CDR3 in DNA: TGTGCCAGCAGCTCCCAAGTGAACAGGGGGAACACCGGGGAGCTGTTTTTT.

This clone was counted a single time. V is TRBV6-1 and J is TRBJ2-7; D possibly corresponds to TRBD1 (5 bases). Trimming took off 10 bases at V and 2 bases at J, with 15 bases between the two ends. The CDR3 sequence is 13 residues long. The germline CDR1 and CDR2 sequences are MNHNS and SASEGT. The CDR3 is CAIRQSPTYEQYF. CDR3 DNA sequence: TGTGCCATCAGACAGAGCCCAACCTACGAGCAGTACTTC.

This chain links TRBV5-4 with TRBJ1-6; D possibly corresponds to TRBD1 (5 bases). Per the germline V gene, CDR1 is SGHNT and CDR2 is YYREEE (reference sequence). The CDR3 sequence is 15 residues long. V lost 4 bases, J lost 6 bases, and 14 bases lay in between. Written as DNA, the CDR3 is TGTGCCAGCAGCCGGGGAGGGGCGGTTAATTCACCCCTCCACTTT. It translates to CASSRGGAVNSPLHF.

This clone appeared a few times. The J gene is TRBJ1-4, the V gene TRBV6-1; no reliable D call. This CDR3 spans 11 amino acids. V lost 5 bases and J lost 6, with 4 bases in between. CDR1 is MNHNS, CDR2 SASEGT, per germline. DNA of the CDR3: TGTGCCAGCAGTCCATATGAAAAACTGTTTTTT. This translates into CASSPYEKLFF.

The rearrangement uses TRBV2 and TRBJ2-3, with D perhaps matching TRBD1 (5 bases). The CDR3 length is 14 residues. V gave up 8 bases and J gave up 1 base, with 13 bases separating them. Germline V gene data show CDR1 as SNHLY and CDR2 as FYNNEI. The CDR3 region is CASFGWGGTDTQYF. CDR3 DNA sequence: TGTGCCAGCTTTGGGTGGGGCGGCACAGATACGCAGTATTTT.

The chain links TRBV9 to TRBJ2-7, with 9 bases lining up with TRBD1. CDR1 and CDR2 (germline): SGDLS, YYNGEE. V dropped 4 bases and J dropped 5; count of bases not matched to a gene: 10. The CDR3 totals 15 residues. The CDR3 is CASSPQGTGSDEQYF. The CDR3 coding sequence is TGTGCCAGCAGCCCCCAAGGGACAGGGAGCGACGAGCAGTACTTC. The complete variable domain, with remaining parts taken from reference TRBV9 and TRBJ2-7, reads DSGVTQTPKHLITATGQRVTLRCSPRSGDLSVYWYQQSLDQGLQFLIQYYNGEERAKGNILERFSAQQFPDLHSELNLSSLELGDSALYFCASSPQGTGSDEQYFGPGTRLTVT.

V is TRBV2 and J is TRBJ1-2; the D is unclear. There are 12 residues in the CDR3. CDR1 is SNHLY, CDR2 FYNNEI, per germline. Trimming left V 4 bases short and J 6 bases short, with 9 bases between. The CDR3 region is CASSVRGHGYTF. DNA of the CDR3: TGTGCCAGCAGTGTTCGAGGCCATGGCTACACCTTC. Full variable domain (rest looked up from reference TRBV2 and TRBJ1-2): EPEVTQTPSHQVTQMGQEVILRCVPISNHLYFYWYRQILGQKVEFLVSFYNNEISEKSEIFDDQFSVERPDGSNFTLKIRSTKLEDSAMYFCASSVRGHGYTFGSGTRLTVV.

This clone has more than one count but fewer than ten. The rearrangement uses TRBV7-6 and TRBJ1-3; D perhaps matches TRBD1 (6 bases). This CDR3 contains 17 residues. V lost 4 bases and J 4 bases, leaving 20 bases between the germline ends. CDR1 is SGHVS and CDR2 is FNYEAQ in the germline V gene. The CDR3 bases are TGTGCCAGCAGCTGGGGGTTCCAGGGGCTAGGAGGAAACACCATATATTTT. Amino acids: CASSWGFQGLGGNTIYF.

The chain combines TRBV5-6 with TRBJ2-1, with a tentative D call TRBD2 (6 bases). V lost 1 base and J lost 6, with 11 bases in between. The germline V gene has CDR1 SGHDT and CDR2 YYEEEE. The CDR3 sequence is 14 residues long. CDR3 coding DNA: TGTGCCAGCAGCTTGCTTCTAGCGTTCAATGAGCAGTTCTTC. It translates to CASSLLLAFNEQFF.

The J gene is TRBJ1-1, the V gene TRBV15; tentatively, D is TRBD1 (6 bases). Trimming shortened V by 4 bases and J by 1 base, and 7 bases separated the two germline ends. Germline V lookup: CDR1 LNHNV, CDR2 YYDKDF (reference sequence). The CDR3 length is 13 residues. CDR3 protein: CATSTTGNTEAFF. The CDR3 bases are TGTGCCACCAGCACGACAGGGAACACTGAAGCTTTCTTT.

This rearrangement joins TRBV29-1 to TRBJ2-3; TRBD2 aligns across 9 bases. J lost 5 bases, V lost 3 bases, and 6 bases had no gene match. The CDR3 is made up of 14 amino acids. Germline CDR1 SQVTM, CDR2 ANQGSEA. This chain's CDR3 is CSVDASGVGDTQYF. DNA for the CDR3: TGCAGCGTTGATGCTAGCGGGGTGGGAGATACGCAGTATTTT.

CDR3 nucleotide sequence: TGTGCCATCAATGGGGTTGCAGGGGGCACAGATACGCAGTATTTT. This encodes CAINGVAGGTDTQYF. The V and J genes are TRBV10-3 and TRBJ2-3; TRBD1 is a possible D gene (6 bases). This CDR3 contains 15 residues. The V end was cut by 7 bases, the J end by 1 base, with 15 bases between. The germline gives CDR1 ENHRY, CDR2 SYGVKD.

This clone was counted a single time. The chain joins TRBV5-6 to TRBJ2-2, with a possible D match to TRBD1 (6 bases). The V gene lost 4 bases and the J gene lost 6 bases, with 22 bases spanning the gap. This CDR3 is 17 amino acids long. Germline lookup yields CDR1 SGHDT and CDR2 YYEEEE. CDR3 amino acids: CASSQKNTGIFSGELFF. CDR3 sequence (DNA): TGTGCCAGCAGCCAGAAGAACACAGGGATTTTTTCCGGGGAGCTGTTTTTT.

This clone has just a few counts. The chain links TRBV27 to TRBJ2-7; D is ambiguous. Germline V CDR1 and CDR2: MNHEY, SMNVEV (reference sequence). V was trimmed by 7 bases and J by 5 bases, leaving 21 bases between them. The CDR3 length is 15 residues. This CDR3 is CASTPSQALLDEQYF. The DNA for the CDR3 is TGTGCCAGCACCCCCAGTCAGGCTCTTCTCGACGAGCAGTACTTC.

V gene TRBV5-1 combines with J gene TRBJ2-7; 9 bases align to TRBD1. Germline values: CDR1 SGHRS, CDR2 YFSETQ. V was clipped by 1 base and J by 5 bases; unmatched bases: 4. This CDR3 is 14 amino acids long. This CDR3 reads CASSLTRDRDEQYF. The DNA for the CDR3 is TGCGCCAGCAGCTTGACCCGGGACAGGGACGAGCAGTACTTC.

About this clone: Other DNA sequences in this sample translate to the same CDR3. The rearrangement uses TRBV9 and TRBJ1-5; D ambiguous. Germline-derived CDR1 and CDR2 are SGDLS and YYNGEE. CDR3 size: 15 residues. With 0 bases removed from V and 0 bases from J, the gap between germline ends came to 7 bases. The CDR3 DNA reads TGTGCCAGCAGCGTAGGAGGTTATAGCAATCAGCCCCAGCATTTT. Translated: CASSVGGYSNQPQHF.